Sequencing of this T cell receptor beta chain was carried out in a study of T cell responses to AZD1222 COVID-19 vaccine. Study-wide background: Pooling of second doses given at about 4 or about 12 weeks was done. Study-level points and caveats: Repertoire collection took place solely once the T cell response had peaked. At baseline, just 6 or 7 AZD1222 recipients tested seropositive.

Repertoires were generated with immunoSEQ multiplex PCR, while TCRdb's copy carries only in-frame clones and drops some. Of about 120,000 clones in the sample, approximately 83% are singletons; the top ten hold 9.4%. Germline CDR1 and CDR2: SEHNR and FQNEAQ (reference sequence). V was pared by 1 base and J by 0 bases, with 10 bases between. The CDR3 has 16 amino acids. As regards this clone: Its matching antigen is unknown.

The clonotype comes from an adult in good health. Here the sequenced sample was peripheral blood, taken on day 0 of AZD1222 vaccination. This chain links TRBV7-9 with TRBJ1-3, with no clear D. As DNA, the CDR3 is TGTGCCAGCAGCTTAGTTACGGGATTCTCTGGAAACACCATATATTTT. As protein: CASSLVTGFSGNTIYF.